Following are 10 T cell receptor beta chains from one sample sequenced in a study of blood T cell repertoires in COVID-19. Libraries were prepared by immunoSEQ multiplex PCR; TCRdb keeps only in-frame clonotypes and omits some of them. Of 60,000 to 80,000 clones in the sample, roughly 85% were seen once. Sample: peripheral blood. These receptors came from a man aged 45-65 years with acute or convalescent COVID-19.

The rearrangement joins TRBV18 to TRBJ1-2; 7 bases are a match to TRBD1. The germline gives CDR1 KGHSH, CDR2 LQKENI. The CDR3 totals 14 residues. J gave up 4 bases and V 2 bases, and 4 bases lay outside the gene matches. The CDR3 sequence: CASSPVTGVYGYTF. The DNA of the CDR3 is TGTGCCAGCTCACCAGTTACAGGGGTCTATGGCTACACCTTC. The variable domain in full, completed from reference TRBV18 and TRBJ1-2, reads NAGVMQNPRHLVRRRGQEARLRCSPMKGHSHVYWYRQLPEEGLKFMVYLQKENIIDESGMPKERFSAEFPKEGPSILRIQQVVRGDSAAYFCASSPVTGVYGYTFGSGTRLTVV.

The rearrangement joins TRBV24-1 to TRBJ2-3, with 7 bases matching TRBD2. This CDR3 comprises 16 residues. Germline V lookup: CDR1 KGHDR, CDR2 SFDVKD. J lost 4 bases, V lost 4 bases, and 10 bases had no gene match. CDR3 residues: CATSEGLNKGSDTQYF. CDR3 in DNA: TGTGCCACCAGTGAGGGACTAAACAAGGGGTCAGATACGCAGTATTTT.

V usage is TRBV3-1 (or the pseudogene TRBV3-2) and J usage is TRBJ2-7; 7 nucleotides match TRBD1. This CDR3 has 13 amino acids. V lost 4 bases, J lost 3 bases, and 3 bases stayed unmatched. The germline V gene has CDR1 LGHDT and CDR2 YNNKEL (reference sequence). In nucleotides, the CDR3 is TGTGCCAGCAGCCCGAGGACAGGCTACGAGCAGTACTTC. Translating gives CASSPRTGYEQYF.

This chain uses TRBV18 with TRBJ2-1; perhaps TRBD1 as D (6 bases). The CDR3 sequence is 16 residues long. Germline CDR1 is KGHSH and CDR2 is LQKENI. Trimming shortened V by 4 bases and J by 4 bases, and 17 bases separated the two germline ends. The CDR3 sequence: CASSRDPSRGYNEQFF. The CDR3 region has the DNA TGTGCCAGCTCACGGGATCCTTCGAGGGGGTACAATGAGCAGTTCTTC.

The CDR3 protein is CASATGLYGYTF. Here the CDR3 DNA reads TGTGCCAGTGCCACAGGGCTCTATGGCTACACCTTC. The gene calls are TRBV12-3 or TRBV12-4 and TRBJ1-2; D may be TRBD1 (6 bases). V was cut by 9 bases and J by 4 bases, with 12 bases left in between. The CDR3 sequence is 12 residues long.

In DNA form, the CDR3 reads TGTGCCACCAGTGATTTGGGCAGGGGGCGCGCAGAGACCCAGTACTTC. This encodes CATSDLGRGRAETQYF. The rearrangement links TRBV24-1 to TRBJ2-5; TRBD1 agrees at 8 bases. Germline CDR1 is KGHDR and CDR2 is SFDVKD. The CDR3 totals 16 residues. V dropped 0 bases and J dropped 4; count of bases not matched to a gene: 6.

The sample holds one count of this clone. The rearrangement links TRBV29-1 to TRBJ2-1; weak D call: TRBD1 (6 bases). Germline-derived CDR1 and CDR2 are SQVTM and ANQGSEA. V was pared by 6 bases and J by 3 bases, with 15 bases between. The CDR3 loop spans 14 amino acids. The CDR3 coding sequence is TGCAGCGTAAATCCCGTGGGACACTACAATGAGCAGTTCTTC. Residues: CSVNPVGHYNEQFF.

This clone appeared a single time. The chain employs TRBV9 and TRBJ2-5, with TRBD1 matching over 11 bases. Looked up from germline, CDR1 is SGDLS and CDR2 is YYNGEE. The CDR3 spans 18 residues. V trimming: 4 bases; J trimming: 2 bases; junction bases outside the gene matches: 13. The CDR3 nucleotides are TGTGCCAGCAGCCCTCGGACAGGGGGCTTCCGGGGGCAAGAGACCCAGTACTTC. Its translation is CASSPRTGGFRGQETQYF.

The CDR3 is CAISQTRYDNQYV. CDR3 DNA: TGTGCCATCAGTCAGACTAGATACGATAACCAGTACGTC. V gene TRBV10-3 combines with J gene TRBJ2-7, with D tentatively TRBD2 (6 bases). Germline V gene data show CDR1 as ENHRY and CDR2 as SYGVKD. The CDR3 is 13 residues long. V was trimmed by 5 bases and J by 10 bases, leaving 18 bases between them.

The chain joins TRBV20-1 to TRBJ2-1; D unresolved. Deletions cut 3 bases from V and 0 bases from J, with 18 bases between. The CDR3 covers 17 residues. Looked up from germline, CDR1 is DFQATT and CDR2 is SNEGSKA (reference sequence). Here the CDR3 reads CSASPASGESSYNEQFF. The CDR3 DNA is TGCAGTGCTAGTCCGGCCTCCGGAGAAAGCTCCTACAATGAGCAGTTCTTC.